One and the same sample provided the 25 T cell receptor beta chains below, sequenced in a study of shared clonotypes between healthy human individuals. Clones were sequenced by immunoSEQ multiplex PCR, and TCRdb holds only the in-frame ones, with some missing. Of roughly 1,800,000 clones in the sample, around 96% are singletons; the top ten hold 0.95% to 1.5%. Naive-designated CD8 cells lacked CD45RO, were positively enriched for CCR7, and omitted terminally differentiated effector memory CD45RA+ cells. Specimen: naive CD8+ T cells sorted from blood. Every receptor here comes from a man aged 18 to 30 in good health.

Comment on this clone: Different DNA sequences within this sample yield the same CDR3. CDR3 residues: CAWSVGAGEQYF. CDR3 bases: TGTGCCTGGAGTGTAGGCGCTGGCGAGCAGTACTTC. The V and J genes are TRBV30 and TRBJ2-7; D gene ambiguous. The CDR3 extends over 12 amino acids. Per the germline V gene, CDR1 is GTSNPN and CDR2 is SVGIG (reference sequence). Trimming pared 0 bases from V and 6 bases from J, leaving 9 bases between.

The sample holds one count of this clone. The rearrangement links TRBV9 to TRBJ1-5; TRBD1 might be the D (5 bases). From germline, CDR1 is SGDLS and CDR2 YYNGEE. This CDR3 region has 13 residues. The V end lost 0 bases, the J end lost 7 bases, and 8 bases lay between the germline ends. The CDR3 DNA reads as TGTGCCAGCAGCGTAGGGCAGGGACAGCCCCAGCATTTT. Amino acid sequence: CASSVGQGQPQHF.

This clone was recorded only once. The J gene is TRBJ1-6, the V gene TRBV11-2; the D is unclear. CDR3 size: 14 residues. CDR1 is SGHAT, CDR2 FQNNGV, per germline. The ends were cut back, 0 bases at V and 9 bases at J, with 9 bases in the middle. CDR3 nucleotide sequence: TGTGCCAGCAGCTTAGAGGAGGGTAGTTCACCCCTCCACTTT. As protein: CASSLEEGSSPLHF. The full variable domain, in which reference TRBV11-2 and TRBJ1-6 provide the parts outside the CDR3, is EAGVAQSPRYKIIEKRQSVAFWCNPISGHATLYWYQQILGQGPKLLIQFQNNGVVDDSQLPKDRFSAERLKGVDSTLKIQPAKLEDSAVYLCASSLEEGSSPLHFGNGTRLTVT.

The chain's CDR3 is CASSQEAQGIYEQYF. CDR3 in DNA: TGCGCCAGCAGCCAAGAAGCACAGGGAATCTACGAGCAGTACTTC. V and J are TRBV4-3 and TRBJ2-7; D might be TRBD1 (6 bases). CDR1 is LGHNA and CDR2 is YSLEER in the germline V gene. This CDR3 has 15 residues. V was trimmed by 0 bases and J by 3 bases, leaving 12 bases between them.

The chain has TRBV28 and TRBJ2-5; D is ambiguous. The CDR3 runs to 13 residues. Deletions cut 4 bases from V and 5 bases from J, with 11 bases between. CDR1 MDHEN and CDR2 SYDVKM come from the germline V gene. CDR3 sequence (DNA): TGTGCCAGCAGTTATTTTCGTCGCGAGACCCAGTACTTC. Translating it yields CASSYFRRETQYF.

This clone has a single count. Other DNA sequences in the same sample also yield this CDR3. This chain connects TRBV5-4 to TRBJ2-7; D uncertain. The CDR3 consists of 13 residues. Per germline, CDR1 SGHNT and CDR2 YYREEE (reference sequence). V was pared by 0 bases and J by 2 bases, with 6 bases between. For the CDR3, the DNA is TGTGCCAGCAGCTTGGCACAGACCTACGAGCAGTACTTC. As protein: CASSLAQTYEQYF.

The CDR3 DNA sequence: TGTGCCAGCAAGGACAGCGAAGCCTACGAGCAGTACTTC. Amino acid sequence: CASKDSEAYEQYF. This chain links TRBV5-6 with TRBJ2-7; D is possibly TRBD1 (6 bases). Germline CDR1 SGHDT, CDR2 YYEEEE. The V end was cut by 6 bases, the J end by 2 bases, with 12 bases between. The CDR3 covers 13 residues.

The chain combines TRBV9 with TRBJ2-5; 13 bases match TRBD2. The CDR3 is made up of 16 amino acids. V lost 4 bases to trimming and J lost 1 base; unmatched junction nucleotides: 4. CDR1 SGDLS and CDR2 YYNGEE come from the germline V gene. The CDR3 loop reads CASSPGLAGIQETQYF. CDR3 nucleotide sequence: TGTGCCAGCAGCCCGGGACTAGCGGGGATCCAAGAGACCCAGTACTTC.

The rearrangement uses TRBV18 and TRBJ2-2, with TRBD2 matching 14 bases. Germline V gene data show CDR1 as KGHSH and CDR2 as LQKENI. V gave up 6 bases and J gave up 8 bases; unmatched junction bases: 5. The CDR3 runs 15 residues. The chain's CDR3 is CASSGLAGALGELFF. The CDR3, as DNA: TGTGCCAGCTCGGGACTAGCGGGAGCCCTGGGGGAGCTGTTTTTT. The whole variable domain, filled in from reference TRBV18 and TRBJ2-2, reads NAGVMQNPRHLVRRRGQEARLRCSPMKGHSHVYWYRQLPEEGLKFMVYLQKENIIDESGMPKERFSAEFPKEGPSILRIQQVVRGDSAAYFCASSGLAGALGELFFGEGSRLTVL.

This clone is a singleton in its sample. The genes are TRBV7-9 and TRBJ2-5; D not resolved. The CDR3 consists of 12 residues. Germline V gene data show CDR1 as SEHNR and CDR2 as FQNEAQ (reference sequence). The germline V and J ends were trimmed by 6 bases and 2 bases, with 7 bases remaining between them. This CDR3 reads CASRDIQETQYF. The CDR3 coding sequence is TGTGCCAGCAGAGACATACAAGAGACCCAGTACTTC.

The chain links TRBV5-1 to TRBJ1-6; D uncertain. Per the germline V gene, CDR1 is SGHRS and CDR2 is YFSETQ. Trimming cost V 1 base and J 0 bases, with 5 bases left between them. This CDR3 is 15 amino acids long. In DNA form, the CDR3 reads TGCGCCAGCAGCTTGACGGTCTCCTATAATTCACCCCTCCACTTT. It is translated as CASSLTVSYNSPLHF.

This chain connects TRBV5-1 to TRBJ2-7; a possible D gene is TRBD1 (5 bases). The CDR3 consists of 15 residues. Germline V CDR1 and CDR2: SGHRS, YFSETQ. V dropped 0 bases and J dropped 2 bases, with 12 bases sitting between them. Written as DNA, the CDR3 is TGCGCCAGCAGCTTGGAGGGGCAGGGCACCTACGAGCAGTACTTC. Translation: CASSLEGQGTYEQYF. Using reference TRBV5-1 and TRBJ2-7 for the parts outside the CDR3, the full variable domain is KAGVTQTPRYLIKTRGQQVTLSCSPISGHRSVSWYQQTPGQGLQFLFEYFSETQRNKGNFPGRFSGRQFSNSRSEMNVSTLELGDSALYLCASSLEGQGTYEQYFGPGTRLTVT.

This chain links TRBV7-9 with TRBJ1-4, with 10 bases fitting TRBD1. The CDR3 has 16 residues. V shed 5 bases and J 6 bases; nucleotides not matched to a gene: 9. CDR1 and CDR2 (germline): SEHNR, FQNEAQ (reference sequence). The DNA of the CDR3 is TGTGCCAGCAGCATCCGGGACAGGGGAGTTGATGAAAAACTGTTTTTT. This encodes CASSIRDRGVDEKLFF.

The chain has TRBV10-3 and TRBJ2-7; D unclear. This CDR3 is built from 15 residues. CDR1 and CDR2 (germline): ENHRY, SYGVKD. V lost 2 bases to trimming and J lost 2 bases, with 13 bases between them. CDR3 DNA sequence: TGTGCCATCAGTGAGCCCGATAGCTTTGCCTACGAGCAGTACTTC. It translates to CAISEPDSFAYEQYF.

This chain joins TRBV6-5 and TRBJ2-1; D is tentatively TRBD1 or TRBD2 (5 bases each). From germline, CDR1 is MNHEY and CDR2 SVGAGI. V lost 0 bases, J lost 8 bases, and 14 bases lay in between. The CDR3 consists of 15 residues. The CDR3 DNA reads TGTGCCAGCAGTTACTCGACATTTGGGACGGATGAGCAGTTCTTC. Its translation is CASSYSTFGTDEQFF.

V is TRBV6-6 and J is TRBJ1-1; D unresolved. V lost 0 bases and J lost 6, with 14 bases in between. CDR1 is MNHNY and CDR2 is SVGAGI in the germline V gene (reference sequence). The CDR3 has 15 amino acids. The CDR3 DNA is TGTGCCAGCAGTTACTCGATTCTTTCTCCAGCTGAAGCTTTCTTT. This gives the protein CASSYSILSPAEAFF.

The chain links TRBV30 to TRBJ2-7, with 8 nucleotides matching TRBD1. Germline trimming cut 0 bases from V and 3 bases from J; bases unmatched to any gene: 10. The CDR3 extends over 16 amino acids. The germline CDR1 and CDR2 sequences are GTSNPN and SVGIG (reference sequence). Here the CDR3 DNA reads TGTGCCTGGAGTGTACACCCCGCAGGGGGCTTCTACGAGCAGTACTTC. Translating it yields CAWSVHPAGGFYEQYF.

The rearrangement links TRBV30 to TRBJ2-7; D gene ambiguous. V gave up 0 bases and J gave up 0 bases, with 9 bases separating them. This CDR3 has 14 residues. The germline CDR1 and CDR2 sequences are GTSNPN and SVGIG (reference sequence). This CDR3 is CAWSVSRLSYEQYF. The CDR3 nucleotides read TGTGCCTGGAGTGTTTCCCGGCTCTCCTACGAGCAGTACTTC. The whole variable domain, remainder taken from reference TRBV30 and TRBJ2-7, is SQTIHQWPATLVQPVGSPLSLECTVEGTSNPNLYWYRQAAGRGLQLLFYSVGIGQISSEVPQNLSASRPQDRQFILSSKKLLLSDSGFYLCAWSVSRLSYEQYFGPGTRLTVT.

The chain employs TRBV12-5 and TRBJ1-2, with a tentative D call TRBD1 (5 bases). V was clipped by 7 bases and J by 8 bases, with 17 bases between them. Germline V gene sequence: CDR1 LGHNT, CDR2 FRNRAP. There are 13 residues in the CDR3. CDR3 loop: CASALGQGAGYTF. The CDR3 DNA reads as TGTGCTAGTGCCCTAGGCCAGGGTGCCGGCTACACCTTC.

This chain links TRBV18 with TRBJ1-4, with a weak D call TRBD1 (5 bases). The CDR3 runs to 17 residues. The V and J ends lost 6 bases and 5 bases respectively, with 22 bases between them. CDR1 and CDR2 from the germline V gene are KGHSH and LQKENI. The CDR3 sequence is CASSFGAAGNINEKLFF. CDR3 DNA: TGTGCCAGCTCCTTTGGGGCGGCAGGGAACATAAATGAAAAACTGTTTTTT.

V is TRBV28 and J is TRBJ2-7, with 7 bases fitting TRBD1. Germline assignment: CDR1 MDHEN and CDR2 SYDVKM. J was trimmed by 5 bases and V by 7 bases; bases with no gene match: 8. This CDR3 spans 13 amino acids. The DNA of the CDR3 is TGTGCCAGCAAGTACAGGGGTACCAACGAGCAGTACTTC. Translation: CASKYRGTNEQYF. The full variable domain, with the rest looked up from reference TRBV28 and TRBJ2-7, is DVKVTQSSRYLVKRTGEKVFLECVQDMDHENMFWYRQDPGLGLRLIYFSYDVKMKEKGDIPEGYSVSREKKERFSLILESASTNQTSMYLCASKYRGTNEQYFGPGTRLTVT.

V usage is TRBV27 and J usage is TRBJ2-7, with D possibly matching TRBD2 (5 bases). V was cut by 6 bases and J by 0 bases, with 15 bases left in between. Germline CDR1 and CDR2: MNHEY and SMNVEV (reference sequence). The CDR3 is 15 residues long. The CDR3 nucleotides read TGTGCCAGCAGCCCCGAATCGGAGGTCTCCTACGAGCAGTACTTC. Its translation is CASSPESEVSYEQYF.

The rearrangement uses TRBV25-1 and TRBJ2-7, with D maybe TRBD2 (7 bases). Trimming stripped 1 base from V and 5 bases from J, with 15 bases between. CDR3 length equals 15 residues. Looked up from germline, CDR1 is MGHDK and CDR2 is SYGVNS. CDR3 in DNA: TGTGCCAGCAGTGAATGGGGGGGGGCTGGAAACGAGCAGTACTTC. Encoded protein: CASSEWGGAGNEQYF.

This chain uses TRBV11-2 with TRBJ1-1; no firm D call. CDR3 length: 14 amino acids. Per the germline V gene, CDR1 is SGHAT and CDR2 is FQNNGV. V was clipped by 4 bases and J by 3 bases, with 12 bases between them. DNA of the CDR3: TGTGCCAGCAGCTCAGACCGATATTACACTGAAGCTTTCTTT. This sequence encodes CASSSDRYYTEAFF.

The genes are TRBV27 and TRBJ2-5; TRBD2 matches at 7 bases. The trim removed 3 bases at V and 3 bases at J, leaving 7 bases unmatched. Germline loops: CDR1 MNHEY, CDR2 SMNVEV (reference sequence). The CDR3 extends over 15 amino acids. CDR3 DNA: TGTGCCAGCAGTTTTTGGGGAGGGGATGAAGAGACCCAGTACTTC. It translates to CASSFWGGDEETQYF.